This entry features one T cell receptor (beta chain) sequence. The data were obtained in a study of naive and memory T cell subsets. This CDR3 contains 15 residues. From germline, CDR1 is DFQATT and CDR2 SNEGSKA (reference sequence). Trimming removed 1 base from V and 3 bases from J, with 15 bases in between. Blood and skin TCR RNA was reverse transcribed with alpha and beta constant primers. Amplification of ligated cDNA took four PCR rounds with SP2 and nested alpha and beta constant primers. TCRdb reprocessed the UMI-ligation and nested PCR reads with MiXCR, giving one entry per CDR3 protein. Seen here are around 18,000 distinct CDR3 sequences, about a tenth observed once, and the top ten hold approximately 6.2%. Treatment reported: skin biopsy from PPD injection site in Mantoux-positive individual. Unsorted total RNA, roughly 1 to 1,100 ng, was DNase treated before reverse transcription.

The chain uses TRBV20-1 and TRBJ1-1; no clear D gene. This clonotype was obtained from an adult in good health. This specimen consisted of skin, obtained from a tuberculin skin test site. The CDR3, as DNA: TGCAGTGCTAGAGTTTTGGAGGGTGGGGACACTGAAGCTTTCTTT. It encodes CSARVLEGGDTEAFF.